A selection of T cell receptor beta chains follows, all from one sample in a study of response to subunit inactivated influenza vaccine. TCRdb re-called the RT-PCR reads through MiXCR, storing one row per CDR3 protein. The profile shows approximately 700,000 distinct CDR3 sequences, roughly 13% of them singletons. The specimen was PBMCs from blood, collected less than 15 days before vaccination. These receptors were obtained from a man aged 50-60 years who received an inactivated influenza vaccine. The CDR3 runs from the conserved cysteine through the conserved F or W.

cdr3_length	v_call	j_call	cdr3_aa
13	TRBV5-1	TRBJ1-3	CASSLAGRNTIYF
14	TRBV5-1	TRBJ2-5	CASSSYRVQETQYF
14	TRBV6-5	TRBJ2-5	CASSYSGYQETQYF
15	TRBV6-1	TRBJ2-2	CASSARGQITGELFF
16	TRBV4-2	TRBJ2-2	CASSLGQGMVSGELFF
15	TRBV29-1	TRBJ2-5	CSVVLLAGAQETQYF
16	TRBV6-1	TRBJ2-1	CASSARLAGGTNEQFF
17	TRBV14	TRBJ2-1	CASSQDRLAGVKDEQFF
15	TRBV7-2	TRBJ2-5	CASSSFTGGGETQYF
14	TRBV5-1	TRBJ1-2	CASSLDFGLGGYTF
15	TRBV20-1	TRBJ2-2	CSADTRVENTGELFF
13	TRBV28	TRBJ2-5	CASSLPTVGTQYF
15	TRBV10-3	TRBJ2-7	CAISTGTGDPYEQYF
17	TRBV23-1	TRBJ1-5	CASSNPTGADSNQPQHF
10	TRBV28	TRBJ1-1	CASTNTEAFF
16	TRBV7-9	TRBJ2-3	CASSSLRAGGKDTQYF
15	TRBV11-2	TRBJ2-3	CASSPTISSTDTQYF
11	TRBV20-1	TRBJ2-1	CSARVTNEQFF
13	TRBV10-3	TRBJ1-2	CAISPQAAYGYTF
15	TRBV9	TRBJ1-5	CASSVGSTARGPQHF
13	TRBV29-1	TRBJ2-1	CSVESAGSNEQFF
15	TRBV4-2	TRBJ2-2	CASSQAETNTGELFF
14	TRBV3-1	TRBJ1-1	CASSQQGQGTEAFF
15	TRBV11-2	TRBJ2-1	CASSQKRWPVNEQFF
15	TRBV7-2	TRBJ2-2	CASRSTSGVSGELFF
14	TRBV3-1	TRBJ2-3	CASSQVSPTDTQYF